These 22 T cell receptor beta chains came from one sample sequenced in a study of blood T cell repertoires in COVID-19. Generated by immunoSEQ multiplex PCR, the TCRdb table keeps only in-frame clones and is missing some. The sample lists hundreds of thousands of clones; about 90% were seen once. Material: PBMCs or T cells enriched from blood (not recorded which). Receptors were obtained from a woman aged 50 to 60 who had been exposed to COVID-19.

CDR3 sequence (DNA): TGTGCCAGCAAGCCGGGGGTGCCTAATGAAAAACTGTTTTTT. This encodes CASKPGVPNEKLFF. The chain carries TRBV28 and TRBJ1-4; tentatively, D is TRBD1 (5 bases). The V gene's germline CDR1 is MDHEN and CDR2 SYDVKM. Trimming took 7 bases from V and 3 from J, leaving 12 bases between them. This CDR3 has 14 amino acids. The full variable domain, with the rest looked up from reference TRBV28 and TRBJ1-4, is DVKVTQSSRYLVKRTGEKVFLECVQDMDHENMFWYRQDPGLGLRLIYFSYDVKMKEKGDIPEGYSVSREKKERFSLILESASTNQTSMYLCASKPGVPNEKLFFGSGTQLSVL.

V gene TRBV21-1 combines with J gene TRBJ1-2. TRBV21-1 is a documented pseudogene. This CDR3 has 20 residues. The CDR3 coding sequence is TGTGCCAGCAGCAAAACCTCAAATTTTTCGGGGGGTGGGGAGAACTATGGCTACACCTTC. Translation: CASSKTSNFSGGGENYGYTF.

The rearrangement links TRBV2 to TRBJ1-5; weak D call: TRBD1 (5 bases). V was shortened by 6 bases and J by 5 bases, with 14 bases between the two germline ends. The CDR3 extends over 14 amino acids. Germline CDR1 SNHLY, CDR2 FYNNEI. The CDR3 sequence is CASRENTGDQPQHF. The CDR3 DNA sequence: TGTGCCAGCAGGGAAAACACAGGCGATCAGCCCCAGCATTTT.

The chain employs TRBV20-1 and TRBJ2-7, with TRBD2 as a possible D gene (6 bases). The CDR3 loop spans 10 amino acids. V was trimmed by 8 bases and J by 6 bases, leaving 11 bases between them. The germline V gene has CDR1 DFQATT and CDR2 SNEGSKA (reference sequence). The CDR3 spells CSLWDFEQYF. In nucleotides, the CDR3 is TGCAGTCTATGGGACTTCGAGCAGTACTTC.

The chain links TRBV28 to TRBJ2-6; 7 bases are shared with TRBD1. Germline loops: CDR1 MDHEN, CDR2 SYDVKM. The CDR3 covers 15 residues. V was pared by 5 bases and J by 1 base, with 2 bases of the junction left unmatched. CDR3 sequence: CASSPRGSGANVLTF. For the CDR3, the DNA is TGTGCCAGCAGTCCCAGGGGGTCTGGGGCCAACGTCCTGACTTTC.

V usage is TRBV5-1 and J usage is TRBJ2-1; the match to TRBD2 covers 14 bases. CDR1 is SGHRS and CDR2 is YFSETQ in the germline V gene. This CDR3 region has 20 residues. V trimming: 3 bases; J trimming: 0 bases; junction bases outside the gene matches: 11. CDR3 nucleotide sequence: TGCGCCAGCAGCTGGGGGACTAGCGGGGGTAAAAAGGACTCCTACAATGAGCAGTTCTTC. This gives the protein CASSWGTSGGKKDSYNEQFF.

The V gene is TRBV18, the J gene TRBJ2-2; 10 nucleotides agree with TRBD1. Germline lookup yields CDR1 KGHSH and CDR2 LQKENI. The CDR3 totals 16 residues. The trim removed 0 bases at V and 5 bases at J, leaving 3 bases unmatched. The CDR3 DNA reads TGTGCCAGCTCACCACCCAGGACAGGGGGGACCGGGGAGCTGTTTTTT. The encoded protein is CASSPPRTGGTGELFF.

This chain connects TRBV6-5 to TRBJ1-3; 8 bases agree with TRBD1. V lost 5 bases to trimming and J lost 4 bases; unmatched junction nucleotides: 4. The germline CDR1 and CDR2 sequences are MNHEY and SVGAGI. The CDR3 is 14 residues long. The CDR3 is CASSLDRAGNTIYF. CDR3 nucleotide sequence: TGTGCCAGCAGTCTGGACAGGGCCGGAAACACCATATATTTT.

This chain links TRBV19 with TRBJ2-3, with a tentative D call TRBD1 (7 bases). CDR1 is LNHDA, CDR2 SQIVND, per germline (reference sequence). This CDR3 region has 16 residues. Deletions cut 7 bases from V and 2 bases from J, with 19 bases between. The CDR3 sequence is CASMGWAGGFTDTQYF. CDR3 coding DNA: TGTGCCAGTATGGGGTGGGCAGGGGGGTTCACAGATACGCAGTATTTT.

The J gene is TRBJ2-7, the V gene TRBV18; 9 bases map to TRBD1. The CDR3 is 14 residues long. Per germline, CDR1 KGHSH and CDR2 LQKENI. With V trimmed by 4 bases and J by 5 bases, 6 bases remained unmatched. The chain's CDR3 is CASSRDRGYNEQYF. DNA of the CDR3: TGTGCCAGCTCACGCGACAGGGGGTATAACGAGCAGTACTTC.

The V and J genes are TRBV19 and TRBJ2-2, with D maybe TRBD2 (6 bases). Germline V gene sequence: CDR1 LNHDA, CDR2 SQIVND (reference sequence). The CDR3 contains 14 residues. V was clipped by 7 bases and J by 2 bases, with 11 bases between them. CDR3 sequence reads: CASTDYRNTGELFF. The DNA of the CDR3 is TGTGCCAGTACGGACTACCGAAACACCGGGGAGCTGTTTTTT.

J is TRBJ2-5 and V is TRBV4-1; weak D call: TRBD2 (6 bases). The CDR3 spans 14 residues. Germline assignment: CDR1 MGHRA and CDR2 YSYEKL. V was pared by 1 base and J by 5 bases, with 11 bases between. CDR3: CASSQVPGTETQYF. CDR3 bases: TGCGCCAGCAGCCAAGTCCCAGGGACTGAGACCCAGTACTTC.

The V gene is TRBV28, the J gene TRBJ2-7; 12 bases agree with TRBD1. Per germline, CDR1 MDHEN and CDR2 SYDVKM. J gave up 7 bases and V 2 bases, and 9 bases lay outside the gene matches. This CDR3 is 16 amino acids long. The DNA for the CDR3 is TGTGCCAGCAGTTTACCTTCCGGGACAGGGGGCACGGAGCAGTACTTC. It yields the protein CASSLPSGTGGTEQYF.

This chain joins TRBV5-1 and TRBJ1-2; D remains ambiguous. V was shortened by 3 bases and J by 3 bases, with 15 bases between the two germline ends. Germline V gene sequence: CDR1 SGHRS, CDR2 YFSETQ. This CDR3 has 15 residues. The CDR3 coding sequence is TGCGCCAGCAGCTACAATCTGGACTCCGACTATGGCTACACCTTC. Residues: CASSYNLDSDYGYTF.

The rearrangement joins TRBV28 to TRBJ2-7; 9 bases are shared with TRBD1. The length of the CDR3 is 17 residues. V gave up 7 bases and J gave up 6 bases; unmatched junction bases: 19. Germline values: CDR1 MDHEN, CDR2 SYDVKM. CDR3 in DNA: TGTGCCAGCACCATCACCTGGGGACAGGGATTACCCTTCGAGCAGTACTTC. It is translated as CASTITWGQGLPFEQYF.

CDR3 coding DNA: TGTGCCAGCAGCTTGGTTGCGAATTTCTATGGCTACACCTTC. Protein: CASSLVANFYGYTF. V is TRBV5-6 and J is TRBJ1-2; D is unclear. Trimming took 0 bases from V and 4 from J, leaving 10 bases between them. The CDR3 spans 14 residues. CDR1 and CDR2 from the germline V gene are SGHDT and YYEEEE.

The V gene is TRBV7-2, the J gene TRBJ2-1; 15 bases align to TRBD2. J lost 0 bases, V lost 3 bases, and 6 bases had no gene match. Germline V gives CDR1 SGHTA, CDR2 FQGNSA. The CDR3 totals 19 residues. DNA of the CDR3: TGTGCCAGCAGCTTGCCCGGGACTAGCGGGGGGCACTCCTACAATGAGCAGTTCTTC. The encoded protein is CASSLPGTSGGHSYNEQFF. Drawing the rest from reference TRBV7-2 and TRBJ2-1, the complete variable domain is GAGVSQSPSNKVTEKGKDVELRCDPISGHTALYWYRQSLGQGLEFLIYFQGNSAPDKSGLPSDRFSAERTGGSVSTLTIQRTQQEDSAVYLCASSLPGTSGGHSYNEQFFGPGTRLTVL.

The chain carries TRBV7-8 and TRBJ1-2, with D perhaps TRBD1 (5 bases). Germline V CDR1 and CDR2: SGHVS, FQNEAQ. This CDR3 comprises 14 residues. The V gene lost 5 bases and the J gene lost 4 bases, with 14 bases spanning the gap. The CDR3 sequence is CASSPHGGGYGYTF. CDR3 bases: TGTGCCAGCAGCCCTCACGGGGGAGGCTATGGCTACACCTTC.

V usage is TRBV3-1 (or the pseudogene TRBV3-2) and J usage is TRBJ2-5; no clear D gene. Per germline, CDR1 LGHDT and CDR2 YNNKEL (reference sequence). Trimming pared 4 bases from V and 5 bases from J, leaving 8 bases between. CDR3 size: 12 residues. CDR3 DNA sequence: TGTGCCAGCAGCCCGCCGGAGGAGACCCAGTACTTC. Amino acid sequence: CASSPPEETQYF.

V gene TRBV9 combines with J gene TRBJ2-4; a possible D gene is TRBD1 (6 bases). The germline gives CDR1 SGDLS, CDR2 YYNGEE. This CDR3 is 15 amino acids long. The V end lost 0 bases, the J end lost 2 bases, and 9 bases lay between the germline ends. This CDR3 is CASSVGQGPKNIQYF. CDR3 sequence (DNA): TGTGCCAGCAGCGTAGGGCAGGGGCCCAAAAACATTCAGTACTTC. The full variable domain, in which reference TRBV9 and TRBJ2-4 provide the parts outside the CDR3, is DSGVTQTPKHLITATGQRVTLRCSPRSGDLSVYWYQQSLDQGLQFLIQYYNGEERAKGNILERFSAQQFPDLHSELNLSSLELGDSALYFCASSVGQGPKNIQYFGAGTRLSVL.

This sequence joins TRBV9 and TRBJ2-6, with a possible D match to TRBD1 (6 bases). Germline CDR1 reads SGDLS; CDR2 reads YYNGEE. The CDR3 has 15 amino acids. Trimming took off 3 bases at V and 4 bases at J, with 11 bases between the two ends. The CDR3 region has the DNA TGTGCCAGCAGCGGCACAGGGTCAGGGGCCAACGTCCTGACTTTC. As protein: CASSGTGSGANVLTF.

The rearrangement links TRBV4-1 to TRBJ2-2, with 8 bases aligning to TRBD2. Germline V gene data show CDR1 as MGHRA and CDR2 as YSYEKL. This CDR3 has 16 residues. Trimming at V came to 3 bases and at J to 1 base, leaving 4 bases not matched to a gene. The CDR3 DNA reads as TGCGCCAGCAGCCAGGCGGGGGGCATGAACACCGGGGAGCTGTTTTTT. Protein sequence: CASSQAGGMNTGELFF.